The 4 T cell receptor beta chains below were found in one sample sequenced in a study of T cells in Graves' hyperthyroidism and ophthalmopathy. TCR beta CDR3 regions were amplified from RNA transcripts. The HTBI primer set was used in a first-round RT-PCR of the TCR CDR3. TCRdb passed the multiplex PCR reads through MiXCR, listing each CDR3 protein once. The data hold some 720,000 distinct CDR3 sequences, with about 15% observed a single time. The material sequenced was blood. Receptors were obtained from a man aged 18 to 29 with Graves' hyperthyroidism.

The table lists this clonotype with many counts. The rearrangement uses TRBV7-9 and TRBJ1-1; 9 bases fit TRBD1. This CDR3 region has 16 residues. The V gene end was trimmed by 5 bases and the J gene end by 2 bases; junction bases not matched to a gene: 9. Germline CDR1 and CDR2: SEHNR and FQNEAQ (reference sequence). CDR3 amino acids: CASSLGTGLVNTEAFF. CDR3 bases: TGTGCCAGCAGCCTGGGGACAGGGCTAGTCAACACTGAAGCTTTCTTT.

This clonotype was counted many times. V usage is TRBV7-9 and J usage is TRBJ2-3; no clear D gene. CDR3 length: 13 residues. Trimming cost V 3 bases and J 2 bases, with 6 bases left between them. Germline V CDR1 and CDR2: SEHNR, FQNEAQ (reference sequence). CDR3 sequence: CASSFLATDTQYF. CDR3 nucleotides: TGTGCCAGCAGCTTCCTCGCCACAGATACGCAGTATTTT.

This clonotype was found a few times. This chain connects TRBV20-1 to TRBJ1-1; D remains ambiguous. The CDR3 totals 12 residues. Germline CDR1 is DFQATT and CDR2 is SNEGSKA (reference sequence). Trimming stripped 5 bases from V and 1 base from J, with 8 bases between. CDR3 amino acids: CSAVRQNTEAFF. CDR3 coding DNA: TGCAGTGCTGTGCGACAGAACACTGAAGCTTTCTTT.

V usage is TRBV9 and J usage is TRBJ2-1; 11 bases fit TRBD2. The length of the CDR3 is 15 residues. J lost 8 bases, V lost 5 bases, and 9 bases had no gene match. The germline gives CDR1 SGDLS, CDR2 YYNGEE. The CDR3 DNA is TGTGCCAGCAGTGACCTAGCGGGAGGCAGGGATGAGCAGTTCTTC. This encodes CASSDLAGGRDEQFF.